This TCR beta chain derives from a study of blood T cell repertoires in COVID-19. Profiled with immunoSEQ multiplex PCR; TCRdb holds only in-frame clones, not every one. The repertoire holds around 270,000 clones, about 80% seen once, with around a sixth in the top ten. The specimen sequenced was peripheral blood. This receptor was obtained from a person aged 65-85 years with COVID-19, enrolled during active disease.

The CDR3 reads CASSRAGRGNQPQHF. Here the CDR3 DNA reads TGTGCCAGCAGCCGAGCGGGTCGGGGCAATCAGCCCCAGCATTTT. The chain carries TRBV6-5 and TRBJ1-5; D is uncertain. CDR1 and CDR2 (germline): MNHEY, SVGAGI. Trimming took off 6 bases at V and 2 bases at J, with 14 bases between the two ends. The CDR3 runs 15 residues.